Shown below are 32 T cell receptor beta chains from a single sample sequenced in a study of blood T cells in healthy people across ages. Next came a second PCR, run for about 6 to 12 cycles, which used a sample-barcoded 5' primer along with a J-beta primer mix. Each CDR3 protein gets one entry after TCRdb re-called the 5' RACE reads with MiXCR. The profile covers about 1.1 million distinct CDR3 sequences, with 35% to 40% appearing a single time and around 13% taken by the ten largest. Sequencing used blood. Every receptor here comes from a man between 18 and 29 years old in good health.

The CDR3 bases are TGCGCCAGCAGCCAAGGGGACCGAGAGACCCAGTACTTC. This gives the protein CASSQGDRETQYF. V usage is TRBV4-1 and J usage is TRBJ2-5; D could derive from TRBD1 or TRBD2 (5 bases each). The CDR3 length is 13 residues. From germline, CDR1 is MGHRA and CDR2 YSYEKL. The V end lost 1 base, the J end lost 4 bases, and 7 bases lay between the germline ends.

The V call is TRBV4-1, the J call TRBJ1-2, with no clear D. The CDR3 is 13 residues long. CDR1 is MGHRA and CDR2 is YSYEKL in the germline V gene. Trimming cost V 0 bases and J 10 bases, with 12 bases left between them. The CDR3 spells CASSQDLGHSYTF. CDR3 nucleotide sequence: TGCGCCAGCAGCCAAGACTTAGGGCATTCCTACACCTTC.

The chain recombines TRBV3-1 with TRBJ1-1; D may be TRBD1 (5 bases). This CDR3 comprises 14 residues. The V and J ends lost 1 base and 3 bases respectively, with 9 bases between them. Germline loops: CDR1 LGHDT, CDR2 YNNKEL (reference sequence). The CDR3 here is CASSQVGGDTEAFF. In DNA, the CDR3 is TGTGCCAGCAGCCAAGTTGGGGGGGACACTGAAGCTTTCTTT.

The CDR3 sequence: CASRGGTRGIAGELFF. CDR3 DNA: TGCGCCAGCAGGGGAGGGACTAGAGGCATCGCCGGGGAGCTGTTTTTT. This chain joins TRBV4-3 and TRBJ2-2; TRBD2 matches 8 bases. The V and J ends lost 6 bases and 6 bases, in that order; junction bases with no gene match: 12. Germline V gene sequence: CDR1 LGHNA, CDR2 YSLEER. CDR3 size: 16 residues.

This clonotype appeared a few times. The chain couples TRBV25-1 to TRBJ2-3; D unresolved. The CDR3 is made up of 16 amino acids. Trimming stripped 5 bases from V and 0 bases from J, with 15 bases between. CDR1 and CDR2 (germline): MGHDK, SYGVNS. CDR3 nucleotide sequence: TGTGCCAGCAGTAAAACCCTGAGTAGAAGCACAGATACGCAGTATTTT. Amino acid sequence: CASSKTLSRSTDTQYF.

This clonotype came up a few times. The chain links TRBV2 to TRBJ1-1, with a weak D call TRBD1 (5 bases). CDR1 SNHLY and CDR2 FYNNEI come from the germline V gene. V shed 7 bases and J shed 3 bases, with 18 bases lying between them. CDR3 size: 15 residues. This CDR3 is CASNPSRVADTEAFF. The DNA for the CDR3 is TGTGCCAGCAACCCCAGCAGGGTGGCGGACACTGAAGCTTTCTTT.

The chain recombines TRBV20-1 with TRBJ1-2; D gene uncertain. The CDR3 is 13 amino acids. The V gene's germline CDR1 is DFQATT and CDR2 SNEGSKA (reference sequence). Here the CDR3 reads CISGVGGNYGYTF. The CDR3 nucleotides are TGCATCTCCGGGGTGGGTGGTAACTATGGCTACACCTTC.

This chain joins TRBV11-1 and TRBJ1-1; 9 bases agree with TRBD1. The germline gives CDR1 SGHAT, CDR2 FQDESV (reference sequence). V trimming: 5 bases; J trimming: 5 bases; junction bases outside the gene matches: 3. The CDR3 is 13 residues long. CDR3 DNA: TGTGCCAGCAGCGGGGACAGGGTGACTGAAGCTTTCTTT. It specifies CASSGDRVTEAFF. The variable domain in full, completed from reference TRBV11-1 and TRBJ1-1, reads EAEVAQSPRYKITEKSQAVAFWCDPISGHATLYWYRQILGQGPELLVQFQDESVVDDSQLPKDRFSAERLKGVDSTLKIQPAELGDSAMYLCASSGDRVTEAFFGQGTRLTVV.

On this clonotype: At one boundary the junction diverges from the germline segment, which might be a read error. The J gene is TRBJ1-4, the V gene TRBV28; 11 nucleotides line up with TRBD1. Germline V gives CDR1 MDHEN, CDR2 SYDVKM. The CDR3 has 16 residues. CDR3 nucleotides: TGTGCCAGCAGTTCCCCCGGACAGGGGGCCGGTGAAAAACTGATTTTT. Protein: CASSSPGQGAGEKLIF.

This clonotype was seen once. This chain joins TRBV20-1 and TRBJ2-3; D assignment may be TRBD1 or TRBD2 (6 bases each). The V end was cut by 5 bases, the J end by 2 bases, with 23 bases between. CDR1 and CDR2 from the germline V gene are DFQATT and SNEGSKA (reference sequence). The CDR3 is 17 residues long. CDR3 DNA: TGCAGTGCTGGAGCCTTAGGTGGGGGGCCAACCACAGATACGCAGTATTTT. It is translated as CSAGALGGGPTTDTQYF.

This clonotype has just a few counts. The chain joins TRBV7-2 to TRBJ1-4; D is perhaps TRBD1 (6 bases). CDR1 is SGHTA, CDR2 FQGNSA, per germline. The ends were cut back, 5 bases at V and 8 bases at J, with 18 bases in the middle. The CDR3 covers 15 residues. The CDR3 sequence: CASSPSGTRGEKLFF. As DNA, the CDR3 is TGTGCCAGCAGCCCATCCGGGACACGGGGCGAAAAACTGTTTTTT.

The chain is built from TRBV29-1 and TRBJ2-7, with 10 bases aligning to TRBD1. V trimming: 6 bases; J trimming: 4 bases; junction bases outside the gene matches: 9. Germline CDR1 reads SQVTM; CDR2 reads ANQGSEA. There are 14 residues in the CDR3. This CDR3 is CSVGSRTGGYEQYF. CDR3 bases: TGCAGCGTGGGTTCGAGGACAGGGGGTTACGAGCAGTACTTC.

In this sample, this clonotype turned up a few times. The rearrangement links TRBV7-3 to TRBJ2-6, with D uncertain. Germline assignment: CDR1 SGHTA and CDR2 FQGTGA. The CDR3 covers 16 residues. Trimming pared 6 bases from V and 1 base from J, leaving 13 bases between. CDR3 protein: CASSHGRSSGANVLTF. The DNA of the CDR3 is TGTGCCAGCAGTCATGGACGGTCGTCTGGGGCCAACGTCCTGACTTTC.

This clonotype occurred many times. The genes are TRBV12-3 or TRBV12-4 and TRBJ2-7; D remains unclear. This CDR3 has 11 amino acids. Trimming cost V 4 bases and J 5 bases, with 6 bases left between them. The chain's CDR3 is CASSSGDEQYF. The CDR3 DNA reads as TGTGCCAGCAGTTCAGGAGACGAGCAGTACTTC.

This chain connects TRBV14 to TRBJ2-7; 7 bases align to TRBD2. The CDR3 covers 15 residues. The ends lost 1 base at V and 1 base at J; junction bases unmatched: 4. Germline CDR1 reads SGHDN; CDR2 reads FVKESK. The CDR3 here is CASSQGTRRSYEQYF. As DNA, the CDR3 is TGTGCCAGCAGCCAAGGGACTAGGAGATCCTACGAGCAGTACTTC.

J is TRBJ2-5 and V is TRBV27; a possible D gene is TRBD1 (6 bases). The V and J ends lost 4 bases and 11 bases respectively, with 29 bases between them. The CDR3 spans 17 residues. Germline V gene lookup returns CDR1 MNHEY and CDR2 SMNVEV (reference sequence). In DNA form, the CDR3 reads TGTGCCAGCAGTTCCCCCCGTGAGACAGGAGACTACAATGAGCAGTACTTC. The encoded protein is CASSSPRETGDYNEQYF.

The chain employs TRBV6-5 and TRBJ2-7; possible D gene TRBD1, 5 bases. Trimming took off 7 bases at V and 2 bases at J, with 12 bases between the two ends. This CDR3 has 13 residues. CDR1 and CDR2 from the germline V gene are MNHEY and SVGAGI. The CDR3 reads CASTETGTYEQYF. The CDR3 bases are TGTGCCAGCACGGAAACAGGAACCTACGAGCAGTACTTC.

This clonotype was seen a handful of times. This CDR3 reads CSAPGLFQETQYF. The CDR3 nucleotides read TGCAGTGCACCGGGACTATTCCAAGAGACCCAGTACTTC. The rearrangement uses TRBV20-1 and TRBJ2-5; 7 bases line up with TRBD2. CDR3 length: 13 amino acids. CDR1 and CDR2 from the germline V gene are DFQATT and SNEGSKA (reference sequence). V lost 6 bases and J lost 1; bases outside the gene matches: 5.

Comments on this clonotype: An end of the junction differs from the germline gene, which may be a read error. The rearrangement joins TRBV12-3 or TRBV12-4 to TRBJ2-7, with D maybe TRBD2 (6 bases). The CDR3 sequence is 17 residues long. This chain's CDR3 is CASSLALVQVPSYEQYF. The CDR3, as DNA: TGTGCCAGCAGTCTAGCGCTGGTTCAGGTCCCTTCCTACGAGCAGTACTTC.

The sample holds a few counts of this clonotype. The chain couples TRBV20-1 to TRBJ2-1; D may be TRBD2 (5 bases). The germline V gene encodes CDR1 DFQATT and CDR2 SNEGSKA (reference sequence). V was cut by 8 bases and J by 1 base, with 12 bases left in between. This CDR3 is 13 amino acids long. The CDR3 protein is CSSKTGSYNEQFF. CDR3 coding DNA: TGCAGTTCTAAGACGGGATCCTACAATGAGCAGTTCTTC.

The genes are TRBV20-1 and TRBJ2-1, with 8 bases matching TRBD1. The junction had 14 bases not matched to a gene; V was cut back by 0 bases and J by 10 bases. This CDR3 spans 16 amino acids. CDR1 is DFQATT and CDR2 is SNEGSKA in the germline V gene (reference sequence). CDR3 loop: CSARDLLPGQDYEQFF. The DNA of the CDR3 is TGCAGTGCTAGAGATCTCCTTCCGGGACAGGACTACGAGCAGTTCTTC.

The gene calls are TRBV7-3 and TRBJ2-5, with 10 bases that match TRBD1. The germline V gene encodes CDR1 SGHTA and CDR2 FQGTGA. J gave up 5 bases and V 5 bases, and 14 bases lay outside the gene matches. The CDR3 is 17 amino acids. The CDR3 sequence: CASSPISSDRGIETQYF. In DNA, the CDR3 is TGTGCCAGCAGCCCAATAAGTTCGGACAGGGGGATTGAGACCCAGTACTTC. Full variable domain (missing parts from reference TRBV7-3 and TRBJ2-5): GAGVSQTPSNKVTEKGKYVELRCDPISGHTALYWYRQSLGQGPEFLIYFQGTGAADDSGLPNDRFFAVRPEGSVSTLKIQRTERGDSAVYLCASSPISSDRGIETQYFGPGTRLLVL.

The chain employs TRBV20-1 and TRBJ2-4; weak D call: TRBD2 (6 bases). The germline V and J ends were trimmed by 2 bases and 2 bases, with 25 bases remaining between them. Germline assignment: CDR1 DFQATT and CDR2 SNEGSKA (reference sequence). CDR3 length: 19 residues. CDR3 amino acids: CSARPTQRVPGRPKNIQYF. The CDR3 DNA follows: TGCAGTGCTAGACCGACCCAGCGGGTCCCAGGAAGGCCCAAAAACATTCAGTACTTC.

This clonotype has a handful of counts. The chain has TRBV10-3 and TRBJ1-2, with D perhaps TRBD1 (5 bases). Trimming removed 1 base from V and 2 bases from J, with 20 bases in between. CDR1 and CDR2 from the germline V gene are ENHRY and SYGVKD. The CDR3 has 18 amino acids. The DNA for the CDR3 is TGTGCCATCAGTGAGTTAACCGGGACCTCCACACCGAACTATGGCTACACCTTC. It translates to CAISELTGTSTPNYGYTF.

This clonotype was picked up a small number of times. The chain combines TRBV27 with TRBJ1-2, with D possibly TRBD1 on 6 matching bases. Looked up from germline, CDR1 is MNHEY and CDR2 is SMNVEV (reference sequence). The CDR3 extends over 19 amino acids. Trimming left V 5 bases short and J 2 bases short, with 27 bases between. CDR3 nucleotide sequence: TGTGCCAGCAGTACCAGAGGGGGGCGGGTGGACCTTTGGAACTATGGCTACACCTTC. This gives the protein CASSTRGGRVDLWNYGYTF.

CDR3 residues: CSVVITGGWTQYF. The CDR3 DNA follows: TGCAGCGTTGTTATCACAGGTGGATGGACCCAGTACTTC. The chain has TRBV29-1 and TRBJ2-5; D may be TRBD1 (5 bases). This CDR3 has 13 residues. Germline V CDR1 and CDR2: SQVTM, ANQGSEA. V gave up 4 bases and J gave up 7 bases, with 16 bases separating them.

The chain carries TRBV20-1 and TRBJ2-6; D remains unclear. V lost 5 bases to trimming and J lost 4 bases, with 3 bases between them. CDR3 size: 11 residues. From germline, CDR1 is DFQATT and CDR2 SNEGSKA (reference sequence). The CDR3 coding sequence is TGCAGTGCTTGGGGGGCCAACGTCCTGACTTTC. Its translation is CSAWGANVLTF.

In this sample, this clonotype turned up once. This chain links TRBV6-1 with TRBJ2-7; D is unresolved. This CDR3 has 11 residues. The ends were cut back, 7 bases at V and 3 bases at J, with 7 bases in the middle. Looked up from germline, CDR1 is MNHNS and CDR2 is SASEGT. CDR3 region: CASTDIYEQYF. DNA for the CDR3: TGTGCCAGCACCGACATCTACGAGCAGTACTTC.

The V and J genes are TRBV24-1 and TRBJ2-7; 9 nucleotides agree with TRBD1. After removal of 4 bases from V and 10 bases from J, the junction contained 19 bases not matched to a gene. CDR1 and CDR2 (germline): KGHDR, SFDVKD. The CDR3 contains 17 residues. The CDR3 reads CATSDEPGQGRTATQYF. In nucleotides, the CDR3 is TGTGCCACCAGTGACGAACCCGGACAGGGGAGAACTGCAACCCAGTACTTC.

J is TRBJ2-7 and V is TRBV10-3; no definite D call. Germline CDR1 and CDR2: ENHRY and SYGVKD. Trimming stripped 8 bases from V and 4 bases from J, with 15 bases between. CDR3 length: 13 residues. The CDR3: CAISDPKVYEQYF. DNA of the CDR3: TGTGCCATCTCGGACCCTAAAGTGTACGAGCAGTACTTC.

Only a few counts were recorded for this clonotype. The CDR3 DNA sequence: TGCGCCAGCGGTCCTAAGACAGGGATTGATAGTGAGCAGTTCTTC. Its translation is CASGPKTGIDSEQFF. The chain uses TRBV5-1 and TRBJ2-1, with 7 bases that match TRBD1. Trimming took 7 bases from V and 9 from J; bases not matched to a gene: 16. Germline assignment: CDR1 SGHRS and CDR2 YFSETQ. The CDR3 spans 15 residues.

This clonotype was seen a few times. This sequence joins TRBV10-3 and TRBJ2-5; TRBD1 is a possible D gene (6 bases). From germline, CDR1 is ENHRY and CDR2 SYGVKD. The CDR3 covers 15 residues. Trimming pared 7 bases from V and 1 base from J, leaving 16 bases between. The CDR3 sequence is CAINKDRRLQETQYF. As DNA, the CDR3 is TGTGCCATCAATAAAGACAGGCGACTCCAAGAGACCCAGTACTTC.